This is a list of T cell receptor beta chains from one sample in a study of blood T cell repertoires in COVID-19. Clones were sequenced by immunoSEQ multiplex PCR, and TCRdb holds only the in-frame ones, with some missing. The table has 250,000 to 300,000 clones, over 80% seen once; the top ten hold 3.7%. What was sequenced was peripheral blood. These receptors originate from a woman in her thirties or forties with acute or convalescent COVID-19. Each CDR3 is given with its conserved first and last residue. Fields, in order: J gene, D gene, V gene, CDR3 protein. The D gene is left open where the match is weak.

J: TRBJ1-2
D: TRBD1
V: TRBV19
CDR3: CASSVTGGDYGYTF

J: TRBJ1-5
D: .
V: TRBV10-1
CDR3: CASRWTVSSNQPQHF

J: TRBJ1-5
D: TRBD1
V: TRBV2
CDR3: CASSDRDRVMVGNQPQHF

J: TRBJ1-5
D: .
V: TRBV12-3/TRBV12-4
CDR3: CAIGVGRNQPQHF

J: TRBJ2-5
D: TRBD1
V: TRBV5-6
CDR3: CASSRRDRGKTQYF

J: TRBJ1-1
D: .
V: TRBV24-1
CDR3: CATSDLHRYNTEAFF

J: TRBJ2-2
D: TRBD1
V: TRBV5-1
CDR3: CASSSGRDSYTGELFF

J: TRBJ1-4
D: .
V: TRBV2
CDR3: CASSGSLEKLFF

J: TRBJ1-5
D: TRBD1
V: TRBV27
CDR3: CASMGRGQGYQPQHF

J: TRBJ2-3
D: .
V: TRBV19
CDR3: CASSTPPDRKFTDTQYF

J: TRBJ2-1
D: .
V: TRBV5-1
CDR3: CASSLSQGIYNEQFF